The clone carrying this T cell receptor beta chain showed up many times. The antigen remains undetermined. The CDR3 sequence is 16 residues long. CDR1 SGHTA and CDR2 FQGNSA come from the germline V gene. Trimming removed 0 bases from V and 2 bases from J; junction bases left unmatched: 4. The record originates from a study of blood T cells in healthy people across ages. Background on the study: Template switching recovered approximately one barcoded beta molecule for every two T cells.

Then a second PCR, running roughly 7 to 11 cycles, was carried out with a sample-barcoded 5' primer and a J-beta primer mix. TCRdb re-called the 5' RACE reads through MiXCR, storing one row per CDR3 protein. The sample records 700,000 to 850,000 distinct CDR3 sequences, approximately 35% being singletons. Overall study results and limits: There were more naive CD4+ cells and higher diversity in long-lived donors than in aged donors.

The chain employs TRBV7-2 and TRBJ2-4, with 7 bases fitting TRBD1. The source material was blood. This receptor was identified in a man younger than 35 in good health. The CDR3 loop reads CASSLAPGGPKNIQYF. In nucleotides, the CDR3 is TGTGCCAGCAGCTTAGCTCCAGGGGGACCCAAAAACATTCAGTACTTC.